This T cell receptor (beta chain) was captured in a study of breast tumors, draining lymph nodes, adjacent tissues. Study-wide results and limits: Tumor and nontumor repertoires were significantly more similar in luminal-like than in basal-like breast cancer. Tumor T cell lymph node origin was a supported hypothesis, not proven. Compared with lymph nodes, tumors were less diverse; compared with nontumor tissue, more.

MiXCR, run by TCRdb on the multiplex PCR reads, gives a single entry per CDR3 protein. The sample holds about 150,000 distinct CDR3 sequences, 20% to 25% seen once. This clonotype was picked up many times. Its antigen is not identified. The CDR3 covers 12 residues. V was trimmed by 5 bases and J by 5 bases, leaving 8 bases between them. The lymph nodes were axillary draining lymph nodes from breast cancer patients. The chain links TRBV12-3 or TRBV12-4 to TRBJ2-3, with D uncertain. The clonotype originates from a female donor with breast cancer. Some clones in this sample may be carry-over from other donors' samples. What was sequenced was axillary lymph node tissue. The chain's CDR3 is CASSLSLDTQYF. The CDR3 DNA reads TGTGCCAGCAGTCTGAGTTTAGATACGCAGTATTTT.